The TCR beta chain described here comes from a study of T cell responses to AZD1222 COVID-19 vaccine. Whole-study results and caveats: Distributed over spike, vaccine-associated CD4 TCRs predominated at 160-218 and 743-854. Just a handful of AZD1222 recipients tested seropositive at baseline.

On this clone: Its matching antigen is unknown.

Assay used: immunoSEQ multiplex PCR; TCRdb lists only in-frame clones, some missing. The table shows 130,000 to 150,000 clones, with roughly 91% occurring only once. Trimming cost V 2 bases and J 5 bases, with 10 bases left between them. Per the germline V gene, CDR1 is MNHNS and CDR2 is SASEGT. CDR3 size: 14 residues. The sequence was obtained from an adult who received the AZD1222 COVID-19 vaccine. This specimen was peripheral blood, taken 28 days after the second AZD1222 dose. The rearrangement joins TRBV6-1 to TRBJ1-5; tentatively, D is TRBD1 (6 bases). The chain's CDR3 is CASSESQGYQPQHF. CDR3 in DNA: TGTGCCAGCAGTGAAAGTCAGGGGTATCAGCCCCAGCATTTT.